This TCR beta chain stems from a study of cytomegalovirus exposure and HLA in healthy donors. Trimming stripped 3 bases from V and 0 bases from J, with 5 bases between. This CDR3 is 12 amino acids long. Per the germline V gene, CDR1 is GTSNPN and CDR2 is SVGIG (reference sequence). Both 60 Vbeta primers and 13 Jbeta primers went into the PCR. The assay was immunoSEQ multiplex PCR, and TCRdb's table has in-frame clones only and misses some. The table lists about 160,000 clones, 80% to 85% of them singletons. The clonotype was recovered from a man aged 18 to 29 in good health and CMV-seronegative. This chain links TRBV30 with TRBJ1-2, with D hard to call. The sequenced material came from PBMCs. Here the CDR3 DNA reads TGTGCCTGGAGGTCTACTAACTATGGCTACACCTTC. Protein: CAWRSTNYGYTF.